Listed here are 6 T cell receptor beta chains from one sample, sequenced in a study of beta chain features in type 1 diabetes. The entirety of the isolated RNA underwent reverse transcription, so expressed TCRB transcripts were sequenced. Generated by immunoSEQ multiplex PCR, the TCRdb table keeps only in-frame clones and is missing some. The sample lists approximately 250,000 clones; under 13% were seen once. Study-wide results and caveats: TCRB CDR3 length was moderately but significantly reduced in all four CD4+ subsets of Type 1 diabetes patients.

These TCRs' antigens remain unknown. Material for sequencing was naive CD4+ T cells from blood. All receptors derive from a man aged 25-45 years with type 1 diabetes.

The sample holds a few counts of this clone. The chain links TRBV7-2 to TRBJ2-3, with 10 bases aligning to TRBD2. The CDR3 has 15 amino acids. V lost 3 bases to trimming and J lost 6 bases; unmatched junction nucleotides: 6. The germline V gene encodes CDR1 SGHTA and CDR2 FQGNSA. The CDR3 DNA sequence: TGTGCCAGCAGCTTCTTAGCGGGGGGAGGGGATACGCAGTATTTT. Amino acid sequence: CASSFLAGGGDTQYF.

The chain joins TRBV27 to TRBJ2-4, with 7 bases identical to TRBD1. Trimming took 2 bases from V and 6 from J; bases not matched to a gene: 4. Germline CDR1 MNHEY, CDR2 SMNVEV (reference sequence). The CDR3 is made up of 14 amino acids. Written as DNA, the CDR3 is TGTGCCAGCAGTTTAAGGGGGCAGGCAAACATTCAGTACTTC. Translation: CASSLRGQANIQYF.

This clone was seen a few times. This chain connects TRBV9 to TRBJ2-1; TRBD2 might be the D (6 bases). Trimming stripped 0 bases from V and 0 bases from J, with 10 bases between. Per the germline V gene, CDR1 is SGDLS and CDR2 is YYNGEE. This CDR3 has 16 residues. CDR3 protein: CASSVVNSGSYNEQFF. The CDR3 bases are TGTGCCAGCAGCGTAGTTAATAGCGGCTCCTACAATGAGCAGTTCTTC.

The V gene is TRBV19, the J gene TRBJ1-2, with TRBD1 as a possible D gene (5 bases). CDR3 size: 14 residues. Germline V lookup: CDR1 LNHDA, CDR2 SQIVND (reference sequence). Trimming stripped 5 bases from V and 6 bases from J, with 16 bases between. For the CDR3, the DNA is TGTGCCAGTAGTGCACGCCCAGGGCTCCATGGCTACACCTTC. It translates to CASSARPGLHGYTF.

CDR3 sequence reads: CASSPTSGSTDTQYF. In nucleotides, the CDR3 is TGTGCCAGCAGCCCGACTAGCGGAAGCACAGATACGCAGTATTTT. The genes are TRBV7-3 and TRBJ2-3, with 9 nucleotides matching TRBD2. CDR1 is SGHTA, CDR2 FQGTGA, per germline. The CDR3 runs 15 residues. The V gene end was trimmed by 5 bases and the J gene end by 0 bases; junction bases not matched to a gene: 3.

This chain links TRBV11-2 with TRBJ2-7; TRBD2 matches 12 bases. The CDR3 consists of 13 residues. Trimming at V came to 5 bases and at J to 4 bases, leaving 0 bases not matched to a gene. The germline V gene encodes CDR1 SGHAT and CDR2 FQNNGV. The CDR3 loop is CASSTSGGYEQYF. The CDR3 nucleotides read TGTGCCAGCAGCACTAGCGGGGGGTACGAGCAGTACTTC.